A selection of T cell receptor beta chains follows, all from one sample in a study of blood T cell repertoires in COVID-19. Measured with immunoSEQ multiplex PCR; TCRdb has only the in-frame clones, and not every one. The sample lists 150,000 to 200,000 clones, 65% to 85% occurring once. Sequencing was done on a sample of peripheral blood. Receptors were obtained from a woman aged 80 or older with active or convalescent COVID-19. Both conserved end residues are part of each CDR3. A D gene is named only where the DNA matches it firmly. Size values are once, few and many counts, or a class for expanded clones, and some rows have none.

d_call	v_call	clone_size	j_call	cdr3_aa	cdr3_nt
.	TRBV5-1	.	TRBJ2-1	CASSSAASRYNEQFF	TGCGCCAGCAGCTCCGCAGCGAGTAGATACAATGAGCAGTTCTTC
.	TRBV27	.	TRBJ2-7	CASSEGGRRSYEQYF	TGTGCCAGCAGCGAGGGGGGGCGGAGATCCTACGAGCAGTACTTC
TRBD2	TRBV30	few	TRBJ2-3	CAWSLAGGTDTQYF	TGTGCCTGGAGTTTAGCGGGGGGCACAGATACGCAGTATTTT
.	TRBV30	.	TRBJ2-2	CAWRIQGGTGELFF	TGTGCCTGGAGAATACAGGGCGGGACCGGGGAGCTGTTTTTT
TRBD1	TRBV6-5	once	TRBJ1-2	CASSYSTTGGNGYTF	TGTGCCAGCAGTTACTCTACGACAGGGGGCAATGGCTACACCTTC
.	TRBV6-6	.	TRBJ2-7	CASSYFPTKLDEQYF	TGTGCCAGCAGTTACTTCCCGACAAAACTCGACGAGCAGTACTTC
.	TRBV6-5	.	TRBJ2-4	CASNGGIGPIQYF	TGTGCCAGCAATGGGGGGATCGGGCCCATTCAGTACTTC
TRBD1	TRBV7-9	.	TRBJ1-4	CASSTSTGQGARKLFF	TGTGCCAGCAGCACGTCGACCGGACAGGGGGCGCGAAAACTGTTTTTT
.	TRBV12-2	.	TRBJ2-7	CASRLAGTSGPNSSYEQYF	TGTGCAAGTCGCTTAGCGGGGACTAGCGGTCCTAATAGCTCCTACGAGCAGTACTTC
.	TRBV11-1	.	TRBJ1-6	CASSLAGTRESPLHF	TGTGCCAGCAGCTTAGCGGGGACACGGGAATCACCCCTCCACTTT
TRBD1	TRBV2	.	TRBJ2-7	CANRRQGSSYEQYF	TGTGCCAATAGGAGACAGGGCAGCTCCTACGAGCAGTACTTC
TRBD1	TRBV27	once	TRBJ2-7	CASSLSVLRGTGEREQYF	TGTGCCAGCAGTTTATCCGTTTTGCGCGGGACAGGGGAGCGAGAGCAGTACTTC
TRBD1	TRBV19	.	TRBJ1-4	CASSINSGGREKLFF	TGTGCCAGTAGTATCAACTCAGGGGGCAGAGAAAAACTGTTTTTT
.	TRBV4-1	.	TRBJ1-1	CASSQEQVVNTEAFF	TGCGCCAGCAGCCAAGAACAGGTAGTGAACACTGAAGCTTTCTTT
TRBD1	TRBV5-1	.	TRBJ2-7	CASSPGTASFEQYF	TGCGCCAGCAGCCCGGGGACAGCCTCTTTCGAGCAGTACTTC
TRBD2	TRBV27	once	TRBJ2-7	CASRASGGLYEQYF	TGTGCCAGCCGGGCTAGCGGGGGGCTTTACGAGCAGTACTTC
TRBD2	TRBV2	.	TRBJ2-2	CASSAIRLGGATTGELFF	TGTGCCAGCAGTGCCATTCGACTCGGGGGGGCGACCACCGGGGAGCTGTTTTTT